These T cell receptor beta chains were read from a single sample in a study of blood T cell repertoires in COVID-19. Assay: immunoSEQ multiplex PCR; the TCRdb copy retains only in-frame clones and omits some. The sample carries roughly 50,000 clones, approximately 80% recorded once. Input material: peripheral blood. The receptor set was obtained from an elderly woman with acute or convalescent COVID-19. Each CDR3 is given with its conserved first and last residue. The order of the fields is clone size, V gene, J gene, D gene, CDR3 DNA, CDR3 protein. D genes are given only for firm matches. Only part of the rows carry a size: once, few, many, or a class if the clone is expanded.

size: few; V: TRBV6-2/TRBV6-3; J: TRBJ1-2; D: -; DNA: TGTGCCAGCAGTCCAAGACAGGCGCTGTCATATGGCTACACCTTC; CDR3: CASSPRQALSYGYTF
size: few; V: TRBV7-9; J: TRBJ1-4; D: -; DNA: TGTGCCAGCAGCACCTGGACAGCTGAAAAACTGTTTTTT; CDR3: CASSTWTAEKLFF
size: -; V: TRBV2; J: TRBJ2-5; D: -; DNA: TGTGCCAGCAGTACTAACAGGGAGGAGACCCAGTACTTC; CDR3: CASSTNREETQYF
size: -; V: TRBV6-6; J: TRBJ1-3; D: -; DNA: TGTGCCAGCAGTTACCCCGGTGCCTCTGGAAACACCATATATTTT; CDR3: CASSYPGASGNTIYF
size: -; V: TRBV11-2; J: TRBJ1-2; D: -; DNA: TGTGCCAGCAGCCCAACGGGGGTCCAAAGTGGCTACACCTTC; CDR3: CASSPTGVQSGYTF
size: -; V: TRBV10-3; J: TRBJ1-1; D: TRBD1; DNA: TGTGCCATCAGTGACGGCAGGGGGTTGAACACTGAAGCTTTCTTT; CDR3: CAISDGRGLNTEAFF
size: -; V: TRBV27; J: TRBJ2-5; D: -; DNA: TGTGCCAGCAGGAAAATGAGGCAAGAGACCCAGTACTTC; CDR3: CASRKMRQETQYF
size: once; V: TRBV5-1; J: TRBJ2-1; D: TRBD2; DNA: TGCGCCAGCAGCCCGATGAACCTAGCGGGGTTGTTCAATGAGCAGTTCTTC; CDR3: CASSPMNLAGLFNEQFF
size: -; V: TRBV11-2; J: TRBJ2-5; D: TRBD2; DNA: TGTGCCAGCAGCTTAATTGATACGCGGGGGACTTACCAAGAGACCCAGTACTTC; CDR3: CASSLIDTRGTYQETQYF
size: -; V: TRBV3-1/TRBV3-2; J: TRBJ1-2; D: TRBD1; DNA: TGTGCCAGCAGCCAATTACAGGGGGCTGGAGGCTACACCTTC; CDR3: CASSQLQGAGGYTF
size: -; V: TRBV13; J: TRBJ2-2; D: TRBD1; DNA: TGTGCCAGCAGCTTCAGGACAGGGGACACCGGGGAGCTGTTTTTT; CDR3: CASSFRTGDTGELFF
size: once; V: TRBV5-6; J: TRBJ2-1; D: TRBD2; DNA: TGTGCCAGCAGCTTGGGAATAGCGGGGGGATACAATGAGCAGTTCTTC; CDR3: CASSLGIAGGYNEQFF
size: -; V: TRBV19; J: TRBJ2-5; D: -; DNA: TGTGCCAGTAGTATCGGGGGGCTGTACCAAGAGACCCAGTACTTC; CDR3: CASSIGGLYQETQYF
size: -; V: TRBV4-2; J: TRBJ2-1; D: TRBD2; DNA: TGTGCCAGCAGCCAAGGGGCCGGGGGGGCCGCTGAGCAGTTCTTC; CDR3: CASSQGAGGAAEQFF
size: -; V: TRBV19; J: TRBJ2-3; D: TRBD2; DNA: TGTGCCAGTAGTATCGGGAGGACTGCTTCTGGGGGAGATACGCAGTATTTT; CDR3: CASSIGRTASGGDTQYF
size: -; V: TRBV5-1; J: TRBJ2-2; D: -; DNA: TGCGCCAGCAGCTTGGATAGCCCTTCGGGCACCGGGGAGCTGTTTTTT; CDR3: CASSLDSPSGTGELFF
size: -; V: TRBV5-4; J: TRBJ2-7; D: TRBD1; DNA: TGTGCCAGCAGCTTGGAACAGGGGGCCTCCTACGAGCAGTACTTC; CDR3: CASSLEQGASYEQYF
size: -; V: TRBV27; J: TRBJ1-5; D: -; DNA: TGTGCCAGCAGTCCCAGACAGGGCAATCAGCCCCAGCATTTT; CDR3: CASSPRQGNQPQHF
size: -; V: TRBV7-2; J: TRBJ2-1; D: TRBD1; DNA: TGTGCCAGCAGCAAGGACAGGGGTATGAACAATGAGCAGTTCTTC; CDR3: CASSKDRGMNNEQFF
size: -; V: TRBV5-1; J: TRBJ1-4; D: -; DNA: TGCGCCAGCAGCTTGGAGGGGGTACAAGAAAAACTGTTTTTT; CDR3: CASSLEGVQEKLFF
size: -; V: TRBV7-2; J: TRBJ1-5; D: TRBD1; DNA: TGTGCCAGCAGCTCGAACAGGGGGACAGGCAATCAGCCCCAGCATTTT; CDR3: CASSSNRGTGNQPQHF
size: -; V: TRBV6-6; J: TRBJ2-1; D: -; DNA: TGTGCCAGCAGCCAAAAGGGGCCATCCTACAATGAGCAGTTCTTC; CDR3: CASSQKGPSYNEQFF
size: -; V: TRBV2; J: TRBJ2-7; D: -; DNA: TGTGCCAGTCTCCGGGACAATCCCTACGAGCAGTACTTC; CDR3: CASLRDNPYEQYF
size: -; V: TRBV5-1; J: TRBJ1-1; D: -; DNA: TGCGCCAGCAGCTTGGATTTGGTGTCAGGGCGCACTGAAGCTTTCTTT; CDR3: CASSLDLVSGRTEAFF
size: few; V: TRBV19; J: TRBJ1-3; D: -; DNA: TGTGCCTCCTTCGAACAGGATTCCTCTGGAAACACCATATATTTT; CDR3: CASFEQDSSGNTIYF
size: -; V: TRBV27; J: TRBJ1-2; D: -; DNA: TGTGCCAGCAGTTTATTGCCAGGGGCGAACTATGGCTACACCTTC; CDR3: CASSLLPGANYGYTF
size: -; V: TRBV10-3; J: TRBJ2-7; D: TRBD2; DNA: TGTGCCATCAGTGAGTCGCGGGGGAGGAACGAGCAGTACTTC; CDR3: CAISESRGRNEQYF
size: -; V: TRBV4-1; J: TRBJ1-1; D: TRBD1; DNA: TGCGCCAGCAGCCAAGTTGTACAGGGGGCGGACACTGAAGCTTTCTTT; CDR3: CASSQVVQGADTEAFF
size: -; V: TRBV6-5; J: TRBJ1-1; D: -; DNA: TGTGCCAGCAGTAACCATTCAGGCATTGAAGCTTTCTTT; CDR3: CASSNHSGIEAFF
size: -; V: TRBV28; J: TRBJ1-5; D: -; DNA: TGTGCCAGCACTCCATTTGGAGGGAGTCAGCCCCAGCATTTT; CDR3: CASTPFGGSQPQHF
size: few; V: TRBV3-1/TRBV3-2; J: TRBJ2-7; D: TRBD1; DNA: TGTGCCAGCAGCCTAGGAACGACAGGGCCCTCCTACGAGCAGTACTTC; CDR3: CASSLGTTGPSYEQYF
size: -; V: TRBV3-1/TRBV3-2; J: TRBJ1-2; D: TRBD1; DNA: TGTGCCAGCAGCGTCTTGGGACAGGGGGCTGGCTACACCTTC; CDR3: CASSVLGQGAGYTF